The clone carrying this T cell receptor beta chain was recorded at least ten times. These data originate in a study of prognosis after radiotherapy for stage I lung cancer. Study in general: After radiotherapy, distant metastases were seen in four patients (median approximately seven months), and no significant progression was seen in under 18.

Trimming took off 1 base at V and 7 bases at J, with 15 bases between the two ends. Germline assignment: CDR1 SGHNT and CDR2 YYREEE (reference sequence). The CDR3 extends over 15 amino acids. Template was genomic DNA; TCR beta CDR3 amplified in two multiplex PCR rounds. The first PCR round targeted every TRBV and TRBJ gene with specific primers. TCRdb recomputed calls from the multiplex PCR reads with MiXCR, one row per CDR3 protein. The sample lists tens of thousands of distinct CDR3 sequences, around 40% occurring once. This chain uses TRBV5-4 with TRBJ2-1, with D tentatively TRBD2 (6 bases). Here the sequenced sample was PBMCs, taken before or after stereotactic body radiation therapy (not recorded which). This sequence was found in a donor over 45 with non-small cell lung cancer. The CDR3: CASSLPGAGWNEQFF. In DNA, the CDR3 is TGTGCCAGCAGCTTGCCCGGGGCGGGATGGAATGAGCAGTTCTTC.